The sequence of this TCR beta chain was determined in a study of shared clonotypes between healthy human individuals. Overall study: Researchers assigned three CD4 naive, three CD4 memory, two CD8 naive and one CD8 memory plate to each donor.

General observations from the study: Generally, naive subsets (rather than memory subsets) showed larger estimated richness.

Cells designated naive CD8 were CD45RO-negative and were positively selected for CCR7, with terminally differentiated effector memory CD45RA+ cells excluded. All donors qualified as healthy HIV-negative adults and had experienced no recent acute infections or vaccinations. Regarding this clone: Antigen: not known.

This CDR3 comprises 16 residues. The ends were cut back, 0 bases at V and 5 bases at J, with 12 bases in the middle. CDR1 and CDR2 (germline): SGDLS, YYNGEE. Assay used: immunoSEQ multiplex PCR; TCRdb lists only in-frame clones, some missing. In the table there are over 2,000,000 clones, 93% of which are singletons. What was sequenced was naive CD8+ T cells from PBMCs. The receptor was derived from a man younger than 35 in good health. Some clones in this sample may be carry-over from other donors' samples. V usage is TRBV9 and J usage is TRBJ1-6; D might be TRBD1 (6 bases). CDR3 region: CASSVEPDRNNSPLHF. For the CDR3, the DNA is TGTGCCAGCAGCGTAGAGCCCGACAGGAATAATTCACCCCTCCACTTT.